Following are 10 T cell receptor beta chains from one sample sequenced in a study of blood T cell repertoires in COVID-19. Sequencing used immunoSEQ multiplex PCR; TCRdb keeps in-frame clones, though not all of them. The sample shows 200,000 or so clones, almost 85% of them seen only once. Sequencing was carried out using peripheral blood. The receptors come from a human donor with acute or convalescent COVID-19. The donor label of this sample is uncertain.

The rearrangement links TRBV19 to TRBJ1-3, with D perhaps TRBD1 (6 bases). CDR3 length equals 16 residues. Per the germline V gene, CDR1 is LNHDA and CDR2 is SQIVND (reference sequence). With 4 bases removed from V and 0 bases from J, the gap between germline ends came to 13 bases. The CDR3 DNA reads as TGTGCCAGTAGTAACCCGGACAGAAACTCTGGAAACACCATATATTTT. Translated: CASSNPDRNSGNTIYF.

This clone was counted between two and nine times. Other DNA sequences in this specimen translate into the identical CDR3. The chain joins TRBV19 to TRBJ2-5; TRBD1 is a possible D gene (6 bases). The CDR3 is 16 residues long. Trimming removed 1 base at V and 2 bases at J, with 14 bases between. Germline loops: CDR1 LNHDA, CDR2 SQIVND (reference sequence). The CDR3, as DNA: TGTGCCAGTAGTATAGCCCTCCAGGGGAAACAAGAGACCCAGTACTTC. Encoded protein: CASSIALQGKQETQYF.

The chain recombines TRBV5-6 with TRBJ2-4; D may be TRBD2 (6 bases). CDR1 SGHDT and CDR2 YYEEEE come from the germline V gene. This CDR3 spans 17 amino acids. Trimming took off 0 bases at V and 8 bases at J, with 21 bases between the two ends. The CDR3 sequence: CASSLGDSPSLADIQYF. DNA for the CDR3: TGTGCCAGCAGCTTGGGTGACAGTCCATCTTTAGCGGACATTCAGTACTTC.

For the CDR3, the DNA is TGTGCCAGCAGCTTAGGGCTAGCGGGGAACAATGAGCAGTTCTTC. Its protein is CASSLGLAGNNEQFF. The chain links TRBV7-8 to TRBJ2-1, with 9 bases matching TRBD2. V trimming: 1 base; J trimming: 5 bases; junction bases outside the gene matches: 3. The CDR3 runs 15 residues. Germline V gives CDR1 SGHVS, CDR2 FQNEAQ.

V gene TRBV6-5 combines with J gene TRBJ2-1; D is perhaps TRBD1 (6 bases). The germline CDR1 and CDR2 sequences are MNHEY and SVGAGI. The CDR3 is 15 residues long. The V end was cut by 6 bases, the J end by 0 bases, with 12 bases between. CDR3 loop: CASRPTGSSYNEQFF. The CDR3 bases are TGTGCCAGCAGACCTACAGGGAGCTCCTACAATGAGCAGTTCTTC.

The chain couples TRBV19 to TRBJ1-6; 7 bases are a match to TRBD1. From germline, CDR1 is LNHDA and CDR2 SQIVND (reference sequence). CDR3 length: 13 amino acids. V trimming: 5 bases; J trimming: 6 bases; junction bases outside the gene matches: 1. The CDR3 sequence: CASSEGANSPLHF. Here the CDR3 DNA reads TGTGCCAGTAGTGAGGGGGCTAATTCACCCCTCCACTTT.

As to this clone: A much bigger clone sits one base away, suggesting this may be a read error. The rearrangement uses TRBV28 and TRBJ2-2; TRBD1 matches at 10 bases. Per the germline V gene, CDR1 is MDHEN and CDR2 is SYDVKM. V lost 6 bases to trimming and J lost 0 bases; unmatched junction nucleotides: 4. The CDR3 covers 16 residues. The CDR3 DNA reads TGTGCCAGCAGCCGACAGGGGGCAACGAACACCGGGGAGCTGTTTTTT. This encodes CASSRQGATNTGELFF.

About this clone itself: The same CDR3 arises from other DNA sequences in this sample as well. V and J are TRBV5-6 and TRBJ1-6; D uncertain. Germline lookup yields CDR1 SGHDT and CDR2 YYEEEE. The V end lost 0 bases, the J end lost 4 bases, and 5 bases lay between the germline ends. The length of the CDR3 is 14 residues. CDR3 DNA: TGTGCCAGCAGCTTGGCCGGGTATAATTCACCCCTCCACTTT. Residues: CASSLAGYNSPLHF.

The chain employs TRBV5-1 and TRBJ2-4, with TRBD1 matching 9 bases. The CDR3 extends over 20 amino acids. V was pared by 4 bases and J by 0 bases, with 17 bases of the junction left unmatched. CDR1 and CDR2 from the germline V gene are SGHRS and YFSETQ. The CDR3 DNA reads TGCGCCAGCAGCCTTTCGGGACAGGGTCTGGGGGACCTAGCCAAAAACATTCAGTACTTC. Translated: CASSLSGQGLGDLAKNIQYF.

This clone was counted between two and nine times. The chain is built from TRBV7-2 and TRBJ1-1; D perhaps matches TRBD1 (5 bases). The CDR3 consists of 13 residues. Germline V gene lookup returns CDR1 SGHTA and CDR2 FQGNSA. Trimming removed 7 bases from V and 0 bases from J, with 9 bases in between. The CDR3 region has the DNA TGTGCCAGCACCCAGGGTCTGAACACTGAAGCTTTCTTT. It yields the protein CASTQGLNTEAFF.